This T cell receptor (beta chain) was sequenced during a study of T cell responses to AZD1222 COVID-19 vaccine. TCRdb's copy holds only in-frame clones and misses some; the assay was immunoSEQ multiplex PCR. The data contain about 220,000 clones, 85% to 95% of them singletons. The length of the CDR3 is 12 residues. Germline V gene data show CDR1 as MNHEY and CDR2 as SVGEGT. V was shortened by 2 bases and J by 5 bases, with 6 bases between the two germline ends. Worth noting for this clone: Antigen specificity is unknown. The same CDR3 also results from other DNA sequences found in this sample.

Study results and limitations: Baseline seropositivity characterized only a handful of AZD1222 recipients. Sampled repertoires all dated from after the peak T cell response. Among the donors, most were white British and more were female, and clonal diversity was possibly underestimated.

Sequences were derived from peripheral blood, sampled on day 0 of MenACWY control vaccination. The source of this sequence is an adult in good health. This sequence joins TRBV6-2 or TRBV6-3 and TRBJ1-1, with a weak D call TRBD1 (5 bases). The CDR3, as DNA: TGTGCCAGCAGTTACAAGGGGACTGAAGCTTTCTTT. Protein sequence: CASSYKGTEAFF.